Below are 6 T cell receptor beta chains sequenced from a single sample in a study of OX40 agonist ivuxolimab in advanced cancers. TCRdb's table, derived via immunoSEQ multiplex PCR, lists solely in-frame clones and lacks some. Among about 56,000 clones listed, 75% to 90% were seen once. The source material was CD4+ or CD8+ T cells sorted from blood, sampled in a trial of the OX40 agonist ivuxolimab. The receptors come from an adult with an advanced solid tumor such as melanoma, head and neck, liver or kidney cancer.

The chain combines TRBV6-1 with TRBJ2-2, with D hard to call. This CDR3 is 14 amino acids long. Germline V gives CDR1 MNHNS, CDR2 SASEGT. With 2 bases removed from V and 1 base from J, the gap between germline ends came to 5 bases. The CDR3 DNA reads TGTGCCAGCAGTGAAAACAGGAACACCGGGGAGCTGTTTTTT. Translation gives CASSENRNTGELFF.

The chain's CDR3 is CASSIVAGGNNEQFF. For the CDR3, the DNA is TGTGCCAGTAGTATAGTAGCGGGAGGTAATAATGAGCAGTTCTTC. V gene TRBV19 combines with J gene TRBJ2-1; 10 bases align to TRBD2. V lost 1 base to trimming and J lost 7 bases; unmatched junction nucleotides: 4. Germline CDR1 is LNHDA and CDR2 is SQIVND (reference sequence). This CDR3 comprises 15 residues.

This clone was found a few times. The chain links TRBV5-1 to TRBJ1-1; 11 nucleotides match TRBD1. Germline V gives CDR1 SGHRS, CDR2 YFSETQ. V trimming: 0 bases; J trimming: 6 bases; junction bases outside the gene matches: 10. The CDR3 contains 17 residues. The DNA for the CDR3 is TGCGCCAGCAGCTTGGAGTGGGGGACAGGGGGTGCCCCTGAAGCTTTCTTT. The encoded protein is CASSLEWGTGGAPEAFF.

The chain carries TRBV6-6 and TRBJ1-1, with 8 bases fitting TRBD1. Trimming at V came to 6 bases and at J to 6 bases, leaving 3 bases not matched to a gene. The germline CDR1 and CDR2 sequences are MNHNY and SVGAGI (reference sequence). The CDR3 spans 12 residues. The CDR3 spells CASRDRVAEAFF. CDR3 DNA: TGTGCCAGCAGGGACAGGGTGGCTGAAGCTTTCTTT.

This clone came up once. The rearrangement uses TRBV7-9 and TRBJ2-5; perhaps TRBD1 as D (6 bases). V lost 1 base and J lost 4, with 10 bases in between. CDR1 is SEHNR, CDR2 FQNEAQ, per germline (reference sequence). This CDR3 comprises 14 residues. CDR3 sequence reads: CASSLEGGTETQYF. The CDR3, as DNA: TGTGCCAGCAGCTTAGAAGGGGGAACAGAGACCCAGTACTTC.

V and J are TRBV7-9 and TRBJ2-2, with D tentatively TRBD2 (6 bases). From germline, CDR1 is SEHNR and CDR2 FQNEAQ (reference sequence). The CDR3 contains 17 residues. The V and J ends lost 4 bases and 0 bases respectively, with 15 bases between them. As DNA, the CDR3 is TGTGCCAGCAGCTCCCTCCGAGGCGGGACGAACACCGGGGAGCTGTTTTTT. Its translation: CASSSLRGGTNTGELFF.